One T cell receptor (beta chain) is described in this entry. The antigen is undetermined. Primers: 60 Vbeta forward and 13 Jbeta reverse. Data came from immunoSEQ multiplex PCR; TCRdb stores just in-frame clones and leaves some out. The sample contains about 120,000 clones, 79% of which appear only once. Trimming at V came to 4 bases and at J to 0 bases, leaving 5 bases not matched to a gene. Germline V lookup: CDR1 SGHRS, CDR2 YFSETQ. The CDR3 totals 16 residues. This record comes from a study of cytomegalovirus exposure and HLA in healthy donors. The study's findings and limits: Reportedly, a later analysis found an Asian-associated ancestry cluster had fewer N-insertions than the roughly 700-donor mean.

The specimen was PBMCs. This chain uses TRBV5-1 with TRBJ2-2; 8 nucleotides align to TRBD1. This sequence originates from a young woman in good health and CMV-seropositive. This CDR3 reads CASSLAQGANTGELFF. The CDR3 nucleotides are TGCGCCAGCAGCCTGGCACAGGGGGCGAACACCGGGGAGCTGTTTTTT.